Below, 6 T cell receptor beta chains from the same sample are listed, as sequenced in a study of technical replicates of blood from a few donors. TCRdb keeps only in-frame clones here, not all; method: immunoSEQ multiplex PCR. The sample lists tens of thousands of clones, around nine tenths occurring once. Sequencing was done on a sample of T cells isolated from PBMCs. Receptors were obtained from a human donor in good health.

The chain recombines TRBV29-1 with TRBJ2-1; 10 nucleotides match TRBD1. The CDR3 covers 14 residues. V gave up 3 bases and J gave up 3 bases; unmatched junction bases: 2. Germline V gene sequence: CDR1 SQVTM, CDR2 ANQGSEA. The CDR3, as DNA: TGCAGCGTTGACGGGACAGGGGACTACAATGAGCAGTTCTTC. Protein: CSVDGTGDYNEQFF.

This chain uses TRBV5-1 with TRBJ2-2; 7 bases match TRBD1. V lost 4 bases to trimming and J lost 1 base; unmatched junction nucleotides: 7. CDR1 and CDR2 from the germline V gene are SGHRS and YFSETQ. The CDR3 runs to 16 residues. DNA of the CDR3: TGCGCCAGCAGCGGCCTAGGGACAGAGAACACCGGGGAGCTGTTTTTT. Translated: CASSGLGTENTGELFF.

The chain combines TRBV14 with TRBJ2-3; 13 bases are a match to TRBD2. With V trimmed by 0 bases and J by 3 bases, 6 bases remained unmatched. From germline, CDR1 is SGHDN and CDR2 FVKESK. The CDR3 is 18 residues long. For the CDR3, the DNA is TGTGCCAGCAGCCAAGAGAGGACTAGCGGGAGAGTTACAGATACGCAGTATTTT. This sequence encodes CASSQERTSGRVTDTQYF.

The chain is built from TRBV5-1 and TRBJ2-7; the D gene is possibly TRBD2 (5 bases). V was pared by 8 bases and J by 3 bases, with 15 bases between. The CDR3 sequence is 13 residues long. The germline gives CDR1 SGHRS, CDR2 YFSETQ. The CDR3 reads CASSKERFYEQYF. The CDR3, as DNA: TGCGCCAGTTCTAAGGAGCGGTTCTACGAGCAGTACTTC.

This sequence joins TRBV5-1 and TRBJ2-7, with 8 bases aligning to TRBD2. V was pared by 0 bases and J by 3 bases, with 8 bases of the junction left unmatched. CDR3 length equals 16 residues. CDR1 is SGHRS and CDR2 is YFSETQ in the germline V gene. The CDR3 sequence: CASSLEGLAGLYEQYF. CDR3 in DNA: TGCGCCAGCAGCTTGGAGGGTCTAGCGGGCCTCTACGAGCAGTACTTC.

The chain employs TRBV6-6 and TRBJ1-1, with unresolved D. CDR1 is MNHNY and CDR2 is SVGAGI in the germline V gene (reference sequence). This CDR3 has 13 residues. V was pared by 2 bases and J by 11 bases, with 15 bases between. CDR3 nucleotides: TGTGCCAGCAGTTACCTGGCAGGCGGGGATGCTTTCTTT. Its translation is CASSYLAGGDAFF.